This TCR beta chain was sequenced during a study of cytomegalovirus exposure and HLA in healthy donors. PCR involved 60 Vbeta and 13 Jbeta primers. Authors' data handling: Approximately 11 million shared chains were among approximately 87 million unique TCR beta chains counted in a later analysis. Assay used: immunoSEQ multiplex PCR; TCRdb lists only in-frame clones, some missing. That table supplies the V and J calls and clone size; D and trimming were determined from the DNA. The sample has 100,000 to 150,000 clones, approximately 81% seen once; the top ten hold 4%. With 3 bases removed from V and 4 bases from J, the gap between germline ends came to 14 bases. The CDR3 loop spans 14 amino acids. CDR1 SQVTM and CDR2 ANQGSEA come from the germline V gene.

This chain joins TRBV29-1 and TRBJ2-3, with D perhaps matching TRBD2 (5 bases). The sequence was obtained from a man between 18 and 35 years old in good health and CMV-seropositive. Material for sequencing was PBMCs. The CDR3 nucleotides read TGCAGCGTTGATCCGAGGGATAGCGCAGATACGCAGTATTTT. It yields the protein CSVDPRDSADTQYF.